Each of the 18 T cell receptor beta chains below was sequenced from the same sample in a study of PD-L1 blockade in urothelial cancer. Sample time point: pretreatment peripheral blood. Sequencing used immunoSEQ multiplex PCR; TCRdb keeps in-frame clones, though not all of them. The sample comprises about 80,000 clones, around four fifths of which are singletons, and about 7.4% rests with the top ten. The source was PBMCs, collected around atezolizumab (anti-PD-L1) treatment. The receptors were sampled from a man between 35 and 55 years old with urothelial cancer.

This chain connects TRBV11-3 to TRBJ2-6; possible D gene TRBD1, 6 bases. The CDR3 loop spans 16 amino acids. V was clipped by 6 bases and J by 2 bases, with 14 bases between them. Per the germline V gene, CDR1 is SGHNT and CDR2 is YENEEA. This CDR3 is CASSYSTGAGANVLTF. CDR3 nucleotide sequence: TGTGCCAGCAGTTACTCGACAGGTGCTGGGGCCAACGTCCTGACTTTC.

The chain joins TRBV28 to TRBJ1-2; 11 bases agree with TRBD1. This CDR3 has 16 residues. Germline CDR1 and CDR2: MDHEN and SYDVKM. The J segment lost 4 bases and the V segment lost 5 bases, leaving 9 bases of the junction unmatched. This CDR3 reads CASSRTGGAWSYGYTF. CDR3 DNA sequence: TGTGCCAGCAGTCGGACAGGGGGCGCTTGGTCCTATGGCTACACCTTC.

The chain has TRBV18 and TRBJ2-3, with 7 bases that match TRBD2. The J segment lost 6 bases and the V segment lost 3 bases, leaving 6 bases of the junction unmatched. Germline V gene sequence: CDR1 KGHSH, CDR2 LQKENI. The CDR3 sequence is 14 residues long. This CDR3 is CASSPAGVVDTQYF. CDR3 DNA: TGTGCCAGCTCACCGGCGGGAGTCGTTGATACGCAGTATTTT.

CDR3 residues: CASSFFNEQFF. CDR3 bases: TGCGCCAGCAGCTTCTTCAATGAGCAGTTCTTC. This sequence joins TRBV5-1 and TRBJ2-1; D uncertain. Germline loops: CDR1 SGHRS, CDR2 YFSETQ. The CDR3 contains 11 residues. V was trimmed by 2 bases and J by 6 bases, leaving 3 bases between them.

This chain joins TRBV19 and TRBJ2-2; 13 positions match TRBD2. This CDR3 has 14 amino acids. V lost 9 bases, J lost 6 bases, and 4 bases stayed unmatched. CDR1 is LNHDA and CDR2 is SQIVND in the germline V gene (reference sequence). This CDR3 is CASATSGRSGELFF. The CDR3 DNA sequence: TGTGCCAGCGCGACTAGCGGGAGGTCCGGGGAGCTGTTTTTT.

The chain joins TRBV6-1 to TRBJ1-1; D not resolved. Per germline, CDR1 MNHNS and CDR2 SASEGT. The CDR3 has 13 amino acids. The V end lost 2 bases, the J end lost 0 bases, and 4 bases lay between the germline ends. CDR3 protein: CASSESLNTEAFF. CDR3 DNA sequence: TGTGCCAGCAGTGAATCTTTGAACACTGAAGCTTTCTTT.

CDR3 DNA sequence: TGTGCCAGCAGCTCTGAGGGGGCAGGCACTGAAGCTTTCTTT. This translates into CASSSEGAGTEAFF. The rearrangement joins TRBV7-2 to TRBJ1-1; 7 nucleotides line up with TRBD1. After removal of 4 bases from V and 4 bases from J, the junction contained 6 bases not matched to a gene. The CDR3 loop spans 14 amino acids. Looked up from germline, CDR1 is SGHTA and CDR2 is FQGNSA.

The rearrangement uses TRBV28 and TRBJ2-7, with TRBD1 matching 12 bases. Germline assignment: CDR1 MDHEN and CDR2 SYDVKM. The CDR3 spans 16 residues. The junction had 10 bases not matched to a gene; V was cut back by 5 bases and J by 5 bases. CDR3 sequence: CASSTSGTGGSNEQYF. The CDR3 DNA reads TGTGCCAGCAGTACTTCCGGGACAGGGGGCTCTAACGAGCAGTACTTC.

The rearrangement links TRBV9 to TRBJ2-1, with 8 bases aligning to TRBD2. J gave up 2 bases and V 2 bases, and 6 bases lay outside the gene matches. Germline CDR1 SGDLS, CDR2 YYNGEE. The CDR3 spans 16 residues. The CDR3 bases are TGTGCCAGCAGCGTCCCCAGCGGGGGAGCCTACAATGAGCAGTTCTTC. This gives the protein CASSVPSGGAYNEQFF.

The chain joins TRBV15 to TRBJ2-1; no clear D gene. This CDR3 is built from 17 residues. CDR1 and CDR2 from the germline V gene are LNHNV and YYDKDF (reference sequence). The V end lost 0 bases, the J end lost 5 bases, and 17 bases lay between the germline ends. In DNA, the CDR3 is TGTGCCACCAGCAGAGATCGGTTCGTTGGCGGTCACAATGAGCAGTTCTTC. Encoded protein: CATSRDRFVGGHNEQFF. The full variable domain, its missing parts supplied by reference TRBV15 and TRBJ2-1, is DAMVIQNPRYQVTQFGKPVTLSCSQTLNHNVMYWYQQKSSQAPKLLFHYYDKDFNNEADTPDNFQSRRPNTSFCFLDIRSPGLGDTAMYLCATSRDRFVGGHNEQFFGPGTRLTVL.

The V gene is TRBV2, the J gene TRBJ1-5; TRBD1 matches at 10 bases. The CDR3 consists of 14 residues. V gave up 6 bases and J gave up 7 bases; unmatched junction bases: 6. The germline V gene has CDR1 SNHLY and CDR2 FYNNEI. CDR3: CASSGGDRGQPQHF. CDR3 in DNA: TGTGCCAGCAGCGGGGGGGACAGGGGACAGCCCCAGCATTTT.

This clone was observed a single time. The CDR3 DNA reads TGCAGCGCAGCCGGACAGGGGGCCACTGAAGCTTTCTTT. It encodes CSAAGQGATEAFF. The gene calls are TRBV29-1 and TRBJ1-1; the match to TRBD1 covers 11 bases. Germline V lookup: CDR1 SQVTM, CDR2 ANQGSEA. The CDR3 has 13 amino acids. V lost 7 bases and J lost 4; bases outside the gene matches: 5.

The chain has TRBV27 and TRBJ2-1; D is undetermined. Germline loops: CDR1 MNHEY, CDR2 SMNVEV (reference sequence). This CDR3 is built from 13 residues. V lost 2 bases and J lost 8, with 10 bases in between. CDR3 amino acids: CASSLLSPDEQFF. CDR3 nucleotides: TGTGCCAGCAGTTTACTAAGTCCGGATGAGCAGTTCTTC.

DNA of the CDR3: TGTGCCAGCAGTTTATCGACAGGTAGCTCCTACGAGCAGTACTTC. Its protein product is CASSLSTGSSYEQYF. The V and J genes are TRBV28 and TRBJ2-7; D may be TRBD1 (6 bases). Trimming took 1 base from V and 0 from J, leaving 10 bases between them. The germline CDR1 and CDR2 sequences are MDHEN and SYDVKM. This CDR3 spans 15 amino acids.

The V and J genes are TRBV27 and TRBJ2-5; 8 bases line up with TRBD2. This CDR3 is built from 16 residues. CDR1 MNHEY and CDR2 SMNVEV come from the germline V gene (reference sequence). Trimming took 5 bases from V and 5 from J; bases not matched to a gene: 13. The CDR3 region is CASSLLGVAGTETQYF. Here the CDR3 DNA reads TGTGCCAGCAGTCTCCTGGGGGTAGCGGGAACGGAGACCCAGTACTTC.

The chain employs TRBV7-6 and TRBJ2-3, with TRBD1 matching over 8 bases. The CDR3 is 14 amino acids. The germline gives CDR1 SGHVS, CDR2 FNYEAQ. V gave up 3 bases and J gave up 4 bases; unmatched junction bases: 3. The CDR3 sequence is CASSFGQGSDTQYF. DNA for the CDR3: TGTGCCAGCAGCTTTGGACAGGGATCAGATACGCAGTATTTT.

The chain recombines TRBV5-1 with TRBJ1-2; no clear D gene. V lost 1 base to trimming and J lost 5 bases, with 9 bases between them. Germline V CDR1 and CDR2: SGHRS, YFSETQ. The CDR3 loop spans 13 amino acids. CDR3 amino acids: CASSLKGGYGYTF. CDR3 nucleotides: TGCGCCAGCAGCTTGAAGGGAGGGTATGGCTACACCTTC.

The gene calls are TRBV12-1 and TRBJ1-5; the table gives TRBD1 as D, unverified against the DNA. TRBV12-1 is a pseudogene segment. The CDR3 totals 15 residues. The CDR3 sequence: CASSTGTGDLGPQHF. The CDR3 region has the DNA TGTGCCAGCAGCACCGGGACAGGGGACCTAGGACCCCAGCATTTT.